A single sample is the source of the 19 T cell receptor beta chains below, sequenced in a study of blood T cell repertoires in COVID-19. Measured with immunoSEQ multiplex PCR; TCRdb has only the in-frame clones, and not every one. The repertoire consists of fewer than 75,000 clones, with 70% to 90% occurring once and the leading ten covering roughly 4%. Material: peripheral blood. The receptors stem from a man between 65 and 80 years old with acute or convalescent COVID-19.

This chain links TRBV5-6 with TRBJ1-3; no clear D. CDR3 length: 14 amino acids. The germline V and J ends were trimmed by 3 bases and 4 bases, with 11 bases remaining between them. Germline CDR1 reads SGHDT; CDR2 reads YYEEEE. The CDR3 loop reads CASSSRLMGNTIYF. The CDR3 bases are TGTGCCAGCAGCTCCAGATTGATGGGAAACACCATATATTTT.

The chain joins TRBV6-2 or TRBV6-3 to TRBJ1-1; 7 bases are a match to TRBD1. The germline gives CDR1 MNHEY, CDR2 SVGEGT. This CDR3 contains 15 residues. J gave up 0 bases and V 4 bases, and 5 bases lay outside the gene matches. The DNA for the CDR3 is TGTGCCAGCAGTTCGTCGGGACAGATGAACACTGAAGCTTTCTTT. Translating gives CASSSSGQMNTEAFF.

V usage is TRBV5-4 and J usage is TRBJ2-5; no firm D call. Trimming cost V 4 bases and J 2 bases, with 12 bases left between them. CDR3 length: 14 residues. Germline CDR1 reads SGHNT; CDR2 reads YYREEE (reference sequence). In DNA form, the CDR3 reads TGTGCCAGCAGCCGCAGGCCCCTTCAAGAGACCCAGTACTTC. Its translation: CASSRRPLQETQYF.

In this sample, this clone turned up a few times. The CDR3 sequence: CASSAGPDSLGGYTF. CDR3 DNA sequence: TGTGCCAGCAGCGCAGGCCCTGATTCCTTGGGTGGCTACACCTTC. The genes are TRBV9 and TRBJ1-2; D is unclear. Trimming removed 3 bases from V and 7 bases from J, with 19 bases in between. This CDR3 has 15 residues. Germline assignment: CDR1 SGDLS and CDR2 YYNGEE.

This chain uses TRBV5-1 with TRBJ2-2; 9 nucleotides line up with TRBD1. With 4 bases clipped from V and 5 bases from J, the junction kept 15 bases outside the gene matches. Germline V lookup: CDR1 SGHRS, CDR2 YFSETQ. The CDR3 loop spans 18 amino acids. CDR3 sequence (DNA): TGCGCCAGCAGCCCTCTTCGGTCACAGGGGGCGCTTACCGGGGAGCTGTTTTTT. This gives the protein CASSPLRSQGALTGELFF.

This chain uses TRBV28 with TRBJ2-7, with TRBD1 matching over 9 bases. The CDR3 has 14 amino acids. After removal of 5 bases from V and 3 bases from J, the junction contained 5 bases not matched to a gene. The V gene's germline CDR1 is MDHEN and CDR2 SYDVKM. The CDR3 nucleotides are TGTGCCAGCAGTCTCGTGACAGGGGGCTACGAGCAGTACTTC. Amino acids: CASSLVTGGYEQYF.

This chain uses TRBV19 with TRBJ1-2; D remains ambiguous. Trimming removed 7 bases from V and 1 base from J, with 10 bases in between. This CDR3 is 13 amino acids long. CDR1 is LNHDA and CDR2 is SQIVND in the germline V gene (reference sequence). The CDR3 region is CASTQTSNYGYTF. As DNA, the CDR3 is TGTGCCAGTACCCAGACAAGTAACTATGGCTACACCTTC.

The V gene is TRBV30, the J gene TRBJ1-5; 8 bases map to TRBD1. The germline gives CDR1 GTSNPN, CDR2 SVGIG (reference sequence). Unmatched junction bases numbered 9, after V lost 2 bases and J lost 3 bases. The CDR3 spans 16 residues. CDR3 in amino acids: CAWSQTGEGYNQPQHF. The CDR3 nucleotides read TGTGCCTGGAGTCAGACAGGGGAGGGGTACAATCAGCCCCAGCATTTT.

This chain joins TRBV21-1 and TRBJ1-1; the D call in the table, TRBD1, was not verified against the DNA. TRBV21-1 is a known pseudogene. This CDR3 has 14 amino acids. The CDR3 loop reads CASSLDDSYTEAFF. The CDR3 nucleotides are TGTGCCAGCAGCCTTGATGACAGTTACACTGAAGCTTTCTTT.

The chain has TRBV9 and TRBJ1-1, with 7 bases fitting TRBD1. Germline trimming cut 7 bases from V and 3 bases from J; bases unmatched to any gene: 12. CDR3 length: 15 residues. Germline V lookup: CDR1 SGDLS, CDR2 YYNGEE. CDR3 DNA: TGTGCCAGCGGCGCCCCACAGGGGAAAGACACTGAAGCTTTCTTT. It is translated as CASGAPQGKDTEAFF. Variable domain in full (rest from reference TRBV9 and TRBJ1-1): DSGVTQTPKHLITATGQRVTLRCSPRSGDLSVYWYQQSLDQGLQFLIQYYNGEERAKGNILERFSAQQFPDLHSELNLSSLELGDSALYFCASGAPQGKDTEAFFGQGTRLTVV.

This clone was seen only a few times. V gene TRBV6-5 combines with J gene TRBJ1-4, with D unresolved. Germline-derived CDR1 and CDR2 are MNHEY and SVGAGI. There are 15 residues in the CDR3. Trimming left V 5 bases short and J 3 bases short, with 13 bases between. This CDR3 is CASSPDPGSNEKLFF. The DNA of the CDR3 is TGTGCCAGCAGTCCCGACCCGGGGTCTAATGAAAAACTGTTTTTT.

The J gene is TRBJ2-3, the V gene TRBV11-2, with TRBD2 matching over 8 bases. Trimming at V came to 3 bases and at J to 3 bases, leaving 2 bases not matched to a gene. Germline V gene sequence: CDR1 SGHAT, CDR2 FQNNGV. This CDR3 has 14 amino acids. The CDR3: CASSFERGTDTQYF. The CDR3, as DNA: TGTGCCAGCAGCTTTGAGCGGGGGACAGATACGCAGTATTTT.

The chain is built from TRBV5-1 and TRBJ1-2; 7 positions agree with TRBD1. The J segment lost 4 bases and the V segment lost 1 base, leaving 4 bases of the junction unmatched. Germline CDR1 SGHRS, CDR2 YFSETQ. CDR3 length: 14 amino acids. CDR3 loop: CASSLLTGTYGYTF. The CDR3 coding sequence is TGCGCCAGCAGCTTGTTGACAGGGACCTATGGCTACACCTTC.

The CDR3 DNA is TGTGCCAGCAGTTACTCCCGTAACAGGGGGGCTGAAGCTTTCTTT. Its translation: CASSYSRNRGAEAFF. The chain joins TRBV6-2 or TRBV6-3 to TRBJ1-1; 8 bases align to TRBD1. J was trimmed by 6 bases and V by 0 bases; bases with no gene match: 6. Looked up from germline, CDR1 is MNHEY and CDR2 is SVGEGT. The CDR3 has 15 residues.

In this sample, this clone is medium-sized. The chain carries TRBV3-1 (or the pseudogene TRBV3-2) and TRBJ1-1; a possible D gene is TRBD1 (5 bases). Germline V lookup: CDR1 LGHDT, CDR2 YNNKEL (reference sequence). V gave up 4 bases and J gave up 0 bases, with 18 bases separating them. CDR3 size: 17 residues. The CDR3 spells CASSPLGAGTMNTEAFF. The CDR3 DNA reads TGTGCCAGCAGCCCGCTAGGGGCAGGGACTATGAACACTGAAGCTTTCTTT.

V and J are TRBV3-1 (or the pseudogene TRBV3-2) and TRBJ1-1, with 7 bases identical to TRBD1. J lost 1 base, V lost 5 bases, and 1 base had no gene match. The CDR3 runs to 13 residues. The germline gives CDR1 LGHDT, CDR2 YNNKEL (reference sequence). The CDR3 region is CASSGQANTEAFF. In DNA, the CDR3 is TGTGCCAGCAGCGGACAGGCGAACACTGAAGCTTTCTTT.

The gene calls are TRBV2 and TRBJ2-5, with TRBD1 matching over 7 bases. This CDR3 is 14 amino acids long. V shed 1 base and J 9 bases; nucleotides not matched to a gene: 8. Germline CDR1 is SNHLY and CDR2 is FYNNEI. The CDR3 loop is CASSEGGQPEAQYF. The CDR3 nucleotides read TGTGCCAGCAGTGAAGGGGGACAGCCCGAGGCCCAGTACTTC.

V usage is TRBV12-2 and J usage is TRBJ1-6; TRBD1, the table's D call, was not compared with the DNA. TRBV12-2 corresponds to a pseudogene. The CDR3 spans 17 residues. CDR3 DNA sequence: TGTGCAAGTCGCCCAGACAGGTACCACTCCTATAATTCACCCCTCCACTTT. Residues: CASRPDRYHSYNSPLHF.

The chain recombines TRBV7-9 with TRBJ1-1; 7 bases line up with TRBD1. The germline gives CDR1 SEHNR, CDR2 FQNEAQ (reference sequence). This CDR3 is 13 amino acids long. V dropped 5 bases and J dropped 5; count of bases not matched to a gene: 5. The DNA of the CDR3 is TGTGCCAGCAGCCGACAGGGAGCTACTGAAGCTTTCTTT. Its translation: CASSRQGATEAFF.